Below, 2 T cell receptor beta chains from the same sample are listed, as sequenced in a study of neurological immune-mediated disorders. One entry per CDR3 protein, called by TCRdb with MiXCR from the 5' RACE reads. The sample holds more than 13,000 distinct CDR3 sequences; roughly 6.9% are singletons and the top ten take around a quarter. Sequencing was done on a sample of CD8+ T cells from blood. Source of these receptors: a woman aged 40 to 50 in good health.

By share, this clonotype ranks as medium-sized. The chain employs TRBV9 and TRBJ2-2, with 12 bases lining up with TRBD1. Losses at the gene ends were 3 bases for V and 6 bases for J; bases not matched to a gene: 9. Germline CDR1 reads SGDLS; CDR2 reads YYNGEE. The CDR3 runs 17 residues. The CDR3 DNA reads TGTGCCAGCAGCGGCCACTCGGGGGACAGGGGGCCCGGGGAGCTGTTTTTT. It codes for CASSGHSGDRGPGELFF.

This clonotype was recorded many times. CDR3 sequence: CATSPSPLAGDTEQFF. The CDR3 coding sequence is TGTGCCACCAGCCCTTCCCCCCTAGCGGGAGATACTGAGCAGTTCTTC. The chain is built from TRBV15 and TRBJ2-1; 10 bases fit TRBD2. The V gene's germline CDR1 is LNHNV and CDR2 YYDKDF (reference sequence). The CDR3 spans 16 residues. V was pared by 5 bases and J by 9 bases, with 13 bases of the junction left unmatched.